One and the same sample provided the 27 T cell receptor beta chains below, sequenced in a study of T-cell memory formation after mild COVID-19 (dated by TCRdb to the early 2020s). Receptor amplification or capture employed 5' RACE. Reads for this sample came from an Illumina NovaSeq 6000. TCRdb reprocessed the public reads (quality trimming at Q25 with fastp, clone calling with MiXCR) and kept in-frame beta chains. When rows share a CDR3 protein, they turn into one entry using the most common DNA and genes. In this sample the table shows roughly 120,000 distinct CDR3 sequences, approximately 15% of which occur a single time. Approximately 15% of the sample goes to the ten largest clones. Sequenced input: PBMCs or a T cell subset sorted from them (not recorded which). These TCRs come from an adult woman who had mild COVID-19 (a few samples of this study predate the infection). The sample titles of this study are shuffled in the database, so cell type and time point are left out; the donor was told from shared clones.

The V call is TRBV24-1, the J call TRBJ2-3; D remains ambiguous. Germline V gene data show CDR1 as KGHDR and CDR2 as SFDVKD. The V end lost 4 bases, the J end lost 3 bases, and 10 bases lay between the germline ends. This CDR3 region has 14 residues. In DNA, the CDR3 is TGTGCCACCAGTGACCCAGGACGGACAGATACGCAGTATTTT. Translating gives CATSDPGRTDTQYF.

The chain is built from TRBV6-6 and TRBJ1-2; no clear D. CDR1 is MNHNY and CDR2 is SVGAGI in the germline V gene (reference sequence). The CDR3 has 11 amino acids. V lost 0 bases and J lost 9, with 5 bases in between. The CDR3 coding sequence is TGTGCCAGCAGTTACTCGGGGAGCTACACCTTC. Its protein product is CASSYSGSYTF.

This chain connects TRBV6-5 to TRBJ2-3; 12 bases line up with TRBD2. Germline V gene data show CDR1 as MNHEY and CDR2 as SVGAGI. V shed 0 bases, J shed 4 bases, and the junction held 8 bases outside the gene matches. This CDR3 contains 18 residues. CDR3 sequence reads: CASSYSKTSGRRADTQYF. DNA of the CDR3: TGTGCCAGCAGTTACTCGAAAACTAGCGGGAGGAGGGCAGATACGCAGTATTTT.

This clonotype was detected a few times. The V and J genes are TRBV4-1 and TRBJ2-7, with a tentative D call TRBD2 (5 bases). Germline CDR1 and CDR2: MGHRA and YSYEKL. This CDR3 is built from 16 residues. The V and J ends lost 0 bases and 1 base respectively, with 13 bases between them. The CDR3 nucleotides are TGCGCCAGCAGCCAAGATTTCAGCGGTGCATCCTACGAGCAGTACTTC. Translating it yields CASSQDFSGASYEQYF.

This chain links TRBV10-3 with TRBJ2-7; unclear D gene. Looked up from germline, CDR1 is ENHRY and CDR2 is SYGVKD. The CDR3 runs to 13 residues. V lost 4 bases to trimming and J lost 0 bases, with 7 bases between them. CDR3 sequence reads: CAISVSNSYEQYF. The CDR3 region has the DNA TGTGCCATCAGTGTGTCTAACTCCTACGAGCAGTACTTC.

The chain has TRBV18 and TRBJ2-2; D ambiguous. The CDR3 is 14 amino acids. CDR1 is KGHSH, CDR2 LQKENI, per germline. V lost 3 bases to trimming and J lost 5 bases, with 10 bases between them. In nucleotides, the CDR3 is TGTGCCAGCTCACCCGACCGGAAAACCGGGGAGCTGTTTTTT. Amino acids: CASSPDRKTGELFF.

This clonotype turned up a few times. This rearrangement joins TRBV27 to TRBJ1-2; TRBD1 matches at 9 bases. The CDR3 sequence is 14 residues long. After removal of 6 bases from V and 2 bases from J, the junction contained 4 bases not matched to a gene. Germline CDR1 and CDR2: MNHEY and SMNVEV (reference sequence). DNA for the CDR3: TGTGCCAGCAGAGAGACAGGGGGGAACTATGGCTACACCTTC. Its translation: CASRETGGNYGYTF.

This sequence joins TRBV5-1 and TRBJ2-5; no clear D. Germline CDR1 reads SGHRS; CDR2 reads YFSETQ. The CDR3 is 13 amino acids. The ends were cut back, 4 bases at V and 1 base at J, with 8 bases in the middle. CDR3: CASSQTSQETQYF. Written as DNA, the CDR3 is TGCGCCAGCAGCCAGACATCCCAAGAGACCCAGTACTTC.

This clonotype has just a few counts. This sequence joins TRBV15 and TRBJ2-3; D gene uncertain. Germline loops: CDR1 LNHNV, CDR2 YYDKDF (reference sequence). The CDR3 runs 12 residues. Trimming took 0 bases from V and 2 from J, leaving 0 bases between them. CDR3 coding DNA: TGTGCCACCAGCAGAGACACAGATACGCAGTATTTT. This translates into CATSRDTDTQYF.

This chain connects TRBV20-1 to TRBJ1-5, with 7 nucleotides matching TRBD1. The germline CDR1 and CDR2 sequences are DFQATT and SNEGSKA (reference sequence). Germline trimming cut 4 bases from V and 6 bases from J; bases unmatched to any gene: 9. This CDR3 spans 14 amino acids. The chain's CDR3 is CSAKTGPSGQPQHF. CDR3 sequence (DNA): TGCAGTGCTAAGACAGGGCCCTCGGGTCAGCCCCAGCATTTT.

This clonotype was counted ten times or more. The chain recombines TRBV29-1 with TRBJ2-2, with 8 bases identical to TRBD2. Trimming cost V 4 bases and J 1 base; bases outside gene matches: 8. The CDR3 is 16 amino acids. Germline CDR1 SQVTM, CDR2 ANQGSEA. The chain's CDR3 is CSVGQHSGVNTGELFF. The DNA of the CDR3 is TGCAGCGTTGGTCAGCATAGCGGGGTGAACACCGGGGAGCTGTTTTTT.

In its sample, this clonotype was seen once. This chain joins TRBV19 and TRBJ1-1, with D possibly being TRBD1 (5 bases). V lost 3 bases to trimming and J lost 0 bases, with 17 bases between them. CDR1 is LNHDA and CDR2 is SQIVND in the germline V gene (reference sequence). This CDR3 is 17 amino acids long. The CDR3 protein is CASSISGRAGLNTEAFF. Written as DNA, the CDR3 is TGTGCCAGTAGTATTTCCGGCCGGGCAGGGCTGAACACTGAAGCTTTCTTT.

Here the CDR3 DNA reads TGTGCCAGCAGTTTATCCGGGTTTCCCAGCTACGAGCAGTACTTC. Its protein product is CASSLSGFPSYEQYF. The chain carries TRBV27 and TRBJ2-7; D is ambiguous. The length of the CDR3 is 15 residues. Trimming shortened V by 0 bases and J by 3 bases, and 12 bases separated the two germline ends. In germline, CDR1 is MNHEY, CDR2 SMNVEV (reference sequence).

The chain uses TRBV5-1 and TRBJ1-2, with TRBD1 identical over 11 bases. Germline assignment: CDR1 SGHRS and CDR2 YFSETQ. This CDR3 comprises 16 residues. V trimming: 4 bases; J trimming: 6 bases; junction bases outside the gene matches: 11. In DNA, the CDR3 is TGCGCCAGCAGCCCCGGGACAGGGGGAAGTCGAGATGGCTACACCTTC. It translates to CASSPGTGGSRDGYTF. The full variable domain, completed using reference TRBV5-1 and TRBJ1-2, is KAGVTQTPRYLIKTRGQQVTLSCSPISGHRSVSWYQQTPGQGLQFLFEYFSETQRNKGNFPGRFSGRQFSNSRSEMNVSTLELGDSALYLCASSPGTGGSRDGYTFGSGTRLTVV.

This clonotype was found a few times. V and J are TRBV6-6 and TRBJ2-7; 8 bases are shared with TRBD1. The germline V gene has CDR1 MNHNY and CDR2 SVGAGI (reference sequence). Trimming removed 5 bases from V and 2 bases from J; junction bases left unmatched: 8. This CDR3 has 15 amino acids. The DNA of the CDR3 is TGTGCCAGCAGTCGACAGGGGATCTCCACCTACGAGCAGTACTTC. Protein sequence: CASSRQGISTYEQYF.

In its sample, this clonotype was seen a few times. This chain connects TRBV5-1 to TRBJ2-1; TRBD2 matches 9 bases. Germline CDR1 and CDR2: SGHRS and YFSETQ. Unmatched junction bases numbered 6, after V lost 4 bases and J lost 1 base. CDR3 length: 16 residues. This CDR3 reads CASSPSGTMSYNEQFF. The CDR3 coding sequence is TGCGCCAGCAGCCCTAGCGGGACTATGTCCTACAATGAGCAGTTCTTC.

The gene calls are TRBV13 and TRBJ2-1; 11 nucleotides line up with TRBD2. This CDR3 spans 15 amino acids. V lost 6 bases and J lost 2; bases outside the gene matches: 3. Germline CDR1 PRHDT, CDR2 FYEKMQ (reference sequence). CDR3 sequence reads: CASSQTSGTYNEQFF. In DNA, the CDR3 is TGTGCCAGCAGTCAGACTAGCGGGACCTACAATGAGCAGTTCTTC.

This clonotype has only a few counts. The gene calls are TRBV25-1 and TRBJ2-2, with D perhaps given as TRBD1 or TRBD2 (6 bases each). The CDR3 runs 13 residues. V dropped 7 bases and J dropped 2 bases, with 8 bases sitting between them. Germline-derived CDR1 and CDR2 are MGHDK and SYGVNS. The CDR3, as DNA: TGTGCCAGCAAGGGGGGTAACACCGGGGAGCTGTTTTTT. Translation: CASKGGNTGELFF.

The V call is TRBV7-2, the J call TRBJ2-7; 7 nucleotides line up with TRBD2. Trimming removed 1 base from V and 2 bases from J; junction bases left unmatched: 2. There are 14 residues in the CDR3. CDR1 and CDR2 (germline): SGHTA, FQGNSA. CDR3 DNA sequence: TGTGCCAGCAGCTTAGGGGGGGGTCCCTACGAGCAGTACTTC. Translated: CASSLGGGPYEQYF.

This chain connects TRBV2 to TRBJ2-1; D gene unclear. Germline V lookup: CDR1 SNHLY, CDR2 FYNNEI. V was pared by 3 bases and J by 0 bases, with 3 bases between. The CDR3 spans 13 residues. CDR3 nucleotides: TGTGCCAGCAGTGACTACTCCTACAATGAGCAGTTCTTC. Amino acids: CASSDYSYNEQFF. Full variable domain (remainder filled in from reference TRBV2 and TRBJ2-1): EPEVTQTPSHQVTQMGQEVILRCVPISNHLYFYWYRQILGQKVEFLVSFYNNEISEKSEIFDDQFSVERPDGSNFTLKIRSTKLEDSAMYFCASSDYSYNEQFFGPGTRLTVL.

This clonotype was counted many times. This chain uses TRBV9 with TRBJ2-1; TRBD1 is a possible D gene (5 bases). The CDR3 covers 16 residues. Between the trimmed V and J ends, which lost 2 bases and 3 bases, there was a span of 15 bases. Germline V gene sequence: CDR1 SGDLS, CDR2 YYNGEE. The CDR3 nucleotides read TGTGCCAGCAGCGTCGGGTTTCAGGGTCACTACAATGAGCAGTTCTTC. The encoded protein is CASSVGFQGHYNEQFF.

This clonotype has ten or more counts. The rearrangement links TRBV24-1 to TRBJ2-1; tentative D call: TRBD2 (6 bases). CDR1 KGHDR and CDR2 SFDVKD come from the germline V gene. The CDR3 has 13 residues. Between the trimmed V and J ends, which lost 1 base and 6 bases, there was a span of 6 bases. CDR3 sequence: CATSDFGSNEQFF. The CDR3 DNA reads TGTGCCACCAGTGATTTCGGGAGCAATGAGCAGTTCTTC.

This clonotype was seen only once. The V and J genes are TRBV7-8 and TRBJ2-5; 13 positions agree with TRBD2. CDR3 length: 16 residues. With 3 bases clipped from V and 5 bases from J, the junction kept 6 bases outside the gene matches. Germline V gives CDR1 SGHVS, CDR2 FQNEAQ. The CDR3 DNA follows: TGTGCCAGCAGCTTTCGACTAGCGGGGGGCGGGGAGACCCAGTACTTC. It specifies CASSFRLAGGGETQYF.

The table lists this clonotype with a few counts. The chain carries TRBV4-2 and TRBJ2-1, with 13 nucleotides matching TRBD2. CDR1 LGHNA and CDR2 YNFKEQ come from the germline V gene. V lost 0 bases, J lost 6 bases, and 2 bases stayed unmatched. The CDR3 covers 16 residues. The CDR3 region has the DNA TGTGCCAGCAGCCAAGACGGGACTAGCGGGATCAATGAGCAGTTCTTC. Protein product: CASSQDGTSGINEQFF.

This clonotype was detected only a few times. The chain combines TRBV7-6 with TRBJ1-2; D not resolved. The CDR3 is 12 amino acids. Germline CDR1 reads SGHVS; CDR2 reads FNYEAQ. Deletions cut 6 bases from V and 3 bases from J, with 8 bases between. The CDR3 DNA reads TGTGCCAGCAGAAAGGTGGACTATGGCTACACCTTC. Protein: CASRKVDYGYTF.

The chain's CDR3 is CAWSVLGNEQFF. The CDR3 DNA follows: TGTGCCTGGAGTGTACTTGGCAATGAGCAGTTCTTC. This chain joins TRBV30 and TRBJ2-1; D call uncertain. The V and J ends lost 0 bases and 6 bases respectively, with 6 bases between them. Germline V lookup: CDR1 GTSNPN, CDR2 SVGIG (reference sequence). This CDR3 comprises 12 residues.

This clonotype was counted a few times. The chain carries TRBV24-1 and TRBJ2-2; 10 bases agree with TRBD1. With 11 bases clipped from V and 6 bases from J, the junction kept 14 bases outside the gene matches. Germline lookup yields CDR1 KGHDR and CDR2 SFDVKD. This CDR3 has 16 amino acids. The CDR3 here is CAIQSSGQGFSGELFF. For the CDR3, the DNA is TGTGCCATTCAAAGCTCGGGACAGGGGTTCTCCGGGGAGCTGTTTTTT.